This T cell receptor beta chain was sequenced during a study of cytomegalovirus exposure and HLA in healthy donors. The length of the CDR3 is 13 residues. Germline lookup yields CDR1 SGHTA and CDR2 FQGNSA. With 3 bases removed from V and 6 bases from J, the gap between germline ends came to 9 bases. The PCR used 60 Vbeta and 13 Jbeta primers. Repertoires were generated with immunoSEQ multiplex PCR, while TCRdb's copy carries only in-frame clones and drops some. The listing contains about 160,000 clones. Sequencing was carried out using PBMCs. The receptor was isolated from a man aged 30 to 39 in good health and CMV-seronegative. The chain combines TRBV7-2 with TRBJ1-3, with a possible D match to TRBD1 (5 bases). CDR3 in amino acids: CASSFRVVNTIYF. The CDR3 DNA sequence: TGTGCCAGCAGCTTCAGGGTGGTAAACACCATATATTTT.